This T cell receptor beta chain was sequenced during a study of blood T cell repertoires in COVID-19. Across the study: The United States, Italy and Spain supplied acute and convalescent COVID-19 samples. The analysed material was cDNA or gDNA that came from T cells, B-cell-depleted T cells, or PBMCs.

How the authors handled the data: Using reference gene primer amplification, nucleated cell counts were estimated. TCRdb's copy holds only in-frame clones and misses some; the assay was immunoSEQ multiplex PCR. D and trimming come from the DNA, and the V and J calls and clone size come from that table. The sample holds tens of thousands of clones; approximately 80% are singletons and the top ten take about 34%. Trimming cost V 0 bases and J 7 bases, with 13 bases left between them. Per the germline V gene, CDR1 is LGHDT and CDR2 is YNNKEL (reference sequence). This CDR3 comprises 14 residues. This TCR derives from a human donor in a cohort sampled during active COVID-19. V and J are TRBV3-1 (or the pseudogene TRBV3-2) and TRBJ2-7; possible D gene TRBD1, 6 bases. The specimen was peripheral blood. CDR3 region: CASSQDFLRGEQYF. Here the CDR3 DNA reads TGTGCCAGCAGCCAAGACTTTCTTAGGGGGGAGCAGTACTTC.